Listed here are 27 T cell receptor beta chains from one sample, sequenced in a study of T cells in Graves' hyperthyroidism and ophthalmopathy. The CDR3 regions of TCR beta were amplified from RNA transcripts. TCR CDR3 regions were first amplified by RT-PCR with HTBI primers. In TCRdb, the multiplex PCR reads were re-called with MiXCR into one record per CDR3 protein. Counted here are fewer than 350,000 distinct CDR3 sequences, over 12% occurring once; the ten biggest clones make up 30% to 35%. Material: blood. The source of these receptors is a woman aged 50 to 65 with Graves' hyperthyroidism that later progressed to Graves' ophthalmopathy.

This clonotype came up many times. V usage is TRBV20-1 and J usage is TRBJ2-3; TRBD1 agrees at 8 bases. Looked up from germline, CDR1 is DFQATT and CDR2 is SNEGSKA (reference sequence). The CDR3 consists of 14 residues. V lost 5 bases and J lost 3; bases outside the gene matches: 7. The CDR3 here is CSARRTGGTDTQYF. Written as DNA, the CDR3 is TGCAGTGCTCGCCGCACAGGGGGTACAGATACGCAGTATTTT.

This clonotype has only a few counts. J is TRBJ2-3 and V is TRBV5-1, with 12 bases identical to TRBD2. J lost 5 bases, V lost 4 bases, and 11 bases had no gene match. There are 17 residues in the CDR3. The V gene's germline CDR1 is SGHRS and CDR2 YFSETQ. The CDR3 is CASSPTTGLAGLDTQYF. DNA for the CDR3: TGCGCCAGCAGCCCCACAACGGGACTAGCGGGCTTAGATACGCAGTATTTT. Filled out from reference TRBV5-1 and TRBJ2-3, the complete variable domain reads KAGVTQTPRYLIKTRGQQVTLSCSPISGHRSVSWYQQTPGQGLQFLFEYFSETQRNKGNFPGRFSGRQFSNSRSEMNVSTLELGDSALYLCASSPTTGLAGLDTQYFGPGTRLTVL.

Concerning this clonotype itself: One end of the junction is discordant with germline, which a read error may explain. This chain uses TRBV5-5 with TRBJ2-7; 8 nucleotides agree with TRBD2. The CDR3 runs 15 residues. The V gene's germline CDR1 is SGHKS and CDR2 YYEKEE (reference sequence). CDR3 in DNA: TGTGCCAGCAGCTTGACTAGCGGAGAAGTCTACGGGCAGTACTTC. This encodes CASSLTSGEVYGQYF.

This rearrangement joins TRBV19 to TRBJ2-1; 7 nucleotides align to TRBD2. Unmatched junction bases numbered 20, after V lost 4 bases and J lost 8 bases. The CDR3 has 18 residues. Germline CDR1 and CDR2: LNHDA and SQIVND (reference sequence). For the CDR3, the DNA is TGTGCCAGTAGTACCCCCCTGGGTAGCGGAGGGGCGGGGGATGAGCAGTTCTTC. Protein sequence: CASSTPLGSGGAGDEQFF.

This clonotype was seen repeatedly, ten times or more. Written as DNA, the CDR3 is TGTGCCAGCAGGGGGTGGGATCGAGCTTTCTTT. It translates to CASRGWDRAFF. The gene calls are TRBV2 and TRBJ1-1; D ambiguous. Germline CDR1 reads SNHLY; CDR2 reads FYNNEI. Between the trimmed V and J ends, which lost 6 bases and 10 bases, there was a span of 12 bases. The CDR3 has 11 residues.

This chain uses TRBV4-1 with TRBJ1-6; the D is unclear. CDR3 length: 15 amino acids. Germline lookup yields CDR1 MGHRA and CDR2 YSYEKL. Deletions cut 6 bases from V and 10 bases from J, with 19 bases between. The CDR3 nucleotides are TGCGCCAGCAGTGGCTATGCCGGGGAAGAATCACCCCTCCACTTT. Protein: CASSGYAGEESPLHF.

V is TRBV11-3 and J is TRBJ2-7; tentative D call: TRBD1 (6 bases). CDR3 size: 14 residues. The germline gives CDR1 SGHNT, CDR2 YENEEA. Trimming removed 1 base at V and 7 bases at J, with 14 bases between. CDR3 nucleotides: TGTGCCAGCAGCTTAGGGCAGGGGCCCGAGGAGCAGTACTTC. This gives the protein CASSLGQGPEEQYF.

This clonotype has a count of ten or more. The chain links TRBV6-1 to TRBJ1-1; 7 nucleotides match TRBD1. V shed 7 bases and J 4 bases; nucleotides not matched to a gene: 12. CDR3 length: 15 residues. Germline CDR1 reads MNHNS; CDR2 reads SASEGT. The CDR3 DNA follows: TGTGCCAGCACCCCAGGGAGGGGACAGAGCACTGAAGCTTTCTTT. It yields the protein CASTPGRGQSTEAFF.

This chain links TRBV9 with TRBJ1-1; perhaps TRBD1 as D (6 bases). Germline loops: CDR1 SGDLS, CDR2 YYNGEE. The CDR3 contains 16 residues. Trimming pared 0 bases from V and 10 bases from J, leaving 22 bases between. CDR3 nucleotides: TGTGCCAGCAGCGTAGTAGGGGGGCCCGGAACCCAACCAGCTTTCTTT. It codes for CASSVVGGPGTQPAFF.

This clonotype showed up many times. The J gene is TRBJ2-1, the V gene TRBV10-3, with D possibly TRBD1 on 6 matching bases. Per the germline V gene, CDR1 is ENHRY and CDR2 is SYGVKD. This CDR3 has 12 residues. The germline V and J ends were trimmed by 10 bases and 3 bases, with 10 bases remaining between them. CDR3 bases: TGTGCCACGACAGGCAACTACAATGAGCAGTTCTTC. This sequence encodes CATTGNYNEQFF.

Remarks on this clonotype: This may be a read error: a much more frequent sequence differs by one nucleotide. The chain joins TRBV7-9 to TRBJ1-1; 9 bases map to TRBD1. This CDR3 spans 14 amino acids. Germline CDR1 SEHNR, CDR2 FQNEAQ (reference sequence). The V and J ends lost 5 bases and 4 bases, in that order; junction bases with no gene match: 5. The CDR3 sequence is CASSPQTGGTEAFF. The CDR3 DNA sequence: TGTGCCAGCAGCCCTCAGACAGGGGGCACTGAAGCTTTCTTT.

This clonotype was seen once. The chain employs TRBV28 and TRBJ2-3, with 12 bases fitting TRBD1. The CDR3 is made up of 16 amino acids. Losses at the gene ends were 5 bases for V and 6 bases for J; bases not matched to a gene: 9. Germline CDR1 MDHEN, CDR2 SYDVKM. This CDR3 reads CASSTGTGGVVDTQYF. CDR3 bases: TGTGCCAGCAGTACCGGGACAGGGGGCGTAGTGGATACGCAGTATTTT. Full variable domain (rest looked up from reference TRBV28 and TRBJ2-3): DVKVTQSSRYLVKRTGEKVFLECVQDMDHENMFWYRQDPGLGLRLIYFSYDVKMKEKGDIPEGYSVSREKKERFSLILESASTNQTSMYLCASSTGTGGVVDTQYFGPGTRLTVL.

This clonotype appeared a few times. J is TRBJ2-5 and V is TRBV5-8; tentative D call: TRBD1 (5 bases). Per germline, CDR1 SGHTS and CDR2 YDEGEE. This CDR3 contains 13 residues. Trimming took off 1 base at V and 6 bases at J, with 10 bases between the two ends. The CDR3 DNA follows: TGTGCCAGCAGCTTGTGGTCAGGGAAGACCCAGTACTTC. Translating it yields CASSLWSGKTQYF.

The genes are TRBV11-2 and TRBJ2-5, with TRBD2 matching over 10 bases. The CDR3 is 18 residues long. V shed 1 base and J 0 bases; nucleotides not matched to a gene: 8. CDR1 and CDR2 from the germline V gene are SGHAT and FQNNGV. CDR3 in DNA: TGTGCCAGCAGCTTAGCGTATTTAGCGGGAGGTTACCAAGAGACCCAGTACTTC. It yields the protein CASSLAYLAGGYQETQYF.

This clonotype appeared many times. V gene TRBV27 combines with J gene TRBJ2-7, with D hard to call. This CDR3 is built from 13 residues. V shed 3 bases and J shed 1 base, with 7 bases lying between them. Looked up from germline, CDR1 is MNHEY and CDR2 is SMNVEV (reference sequence). Written as DNA, the CDR3 is TGTGCCAGCAGTTTCCTGGGTTCCTACGAGCAGTACTTC. This codes for CASSFLGSYEQYF.

This clonotype was seen a handful of times. V gene TRBV2 combines with J gene TRBJ2-2; 8 bases fit TRBD1. The CDR3 has 14 residues. Germline trimming cut 6 bases from V and 8 bases from J; bases unmatched to any gene: 8. Germline CDR1 and CDR2: SNHLY and FYNNEI. As DNA, the CDR3 is TGTGCCAGCAGAGGTCAGGGGGCACCTGGGGAGCTGTTTTTT. Protein: CASRGQGAPGELFF.

As concerns this clonotype: A much larger clone is a single base away; this may be a read error. The gene calls are TRBV27 and TRBJ2-3; D uncertain. Germline-derived CDR1 and CDR2 are MNHEY and SMNVEV (reference sequence). V was shortened by 3 bases and J by 4 bases, with 8 bases between the two germline ends. The CDR3 has 13 residues. CDR3 DNA sequence: TGTGCCAGCAGTTTGCGGCCCCCAGATACGCAGTATTTT. It specifies CASSLRPPDTQYF.

Ten or more counts support this clonotype. This chain uses TRBV20-1 with TRBJ1-1, with D possibly being TRBD1 (6 bases). CDR3 size: 13 residues. Germline V gene lookup returns CDR1 DFQATT and CDR2 SNEGSKA (reference sequence). The ends were cut back, 3 bases at V and 1 base at J, with 9 bases in the middle. The CDR3 is CSASQGPNTEAFF. In nucleotides, the CDR3 is TGCAGTGCTAGCCAGGGGCCGAACACTGAAGCTTTCTTT.

This clonotype was counted at least ten times. The chain has TRBV28 and TRBJ1-1; no definite D call. CDR1 is MDHEN, CDR2 SYDVKM, per germline. The CDR3 has 13 amino acids. The V gene lost 7 bases and the J gene lost 6 bases, with 15 bases spanning the gap. The CDR3, as DNA: TGTGCCAGCAATAGGGCAGTCTACCCTGAAGCTTTCTTT. This encodes CASNRAVYPEAFF. The full variable domain, in which reference TRBV28 and TRBJ1-1 provide the parts outside the CDR3, is DVKVTQSSRYLVKRTGEKVFLECVQDMDHENMFWYRQDPGLGLRLIYFSYDVKMKEKGDIPEGYSVSREKKERFSLILESASTNQTSMYLCASNRAVYPEAFFGQGTRLTVV.

The chain combines TRBV24-1 with TRBJ2-4; D unclear. The CDR3 loop spans 13 amino acids. The V end lost 3 bases, the J end lost 10 bases, and 12 bases lay between the germline ends. Germline loops: CDR1 KGHDR, CDR2 SFDVKD. DNA of the CDR3: TGTGCCACCAGTGATCCCCAGGTCCAGATTCAGTACTTC. The encoded protein is CATSDPQVQIQYF.

A remark on this clonotype: This sequence may be a read error, since a much larger clone differs from it by one base. The V gene is TRBV10-3, the J gene TRBJ1-2; TRBD1 matches at 11 bases. Germline CDR1 and CDR2: ENHRY and SYGVKD. The CDR3 is 17 amino acids. Trimming at V came to 4 bases and at J to 6 bases, leaving 13 bases not matched to a gene. DNA for the CDR3: TGTGCCATCAGTGGGTCCAGGACAGGGGGCGTACTAAATGGCTACACCTTC. Residues: CAISGSRTGGVLNGYTF.

This clonotype was found many times. This sequence joins TRBV3-1 and TRBJ2-5; 8 bases agree with TRBD1. The J segment lost 2 bases and the V segment lost 3 bases, leaving 5 bases of the junction unmatched. CDR1 is LGHDT and CDR2 is YNNKEL in the germline V gene (reference sequence). The CDR3 has 15 amino acids. The CDR3 region is CASSHSRGRQETQYF. CDR3 sequence (DNA): TGTGCCAGCAGCCACAGCAGGGGGCGTCAAGAGACCCAGTACTTC.

This sequence joins TRBV25-1 and TRBJ2-1, with no clear D. Looked up from germline, CDR1 is MGHDK and CDR2 is SYGVNS. CDR3 length: 14 amino acids. V dropped 5 bases and J dropped 0 bases, with 8 bases sitting between them. This chain's CDR3 is CASSQMSSYNEQFF. As DNA, the CDR3 is TGTGCCAGCAGTCAGATGAGCTCCTACAATGAGCAGTTCTTC.

The rearrangement joins TRBV19 to TRBJ2-7; D is unresolved. The CDR3 runs to 15 residues. The V and J ends lost 1 base and 2 bases respectively, with 12 bases between them. The germline gives CDR1 LNHDA, CDR2 SQIVND (reference sequence). The CDR3 spells CASSIGVSFPYEQYF. DNA for the CDR3: TGTGCCAGTAGTATAGGTGTTAGCTTCCCCTACGAGCAGTACTTC.

This clonotype came up many times. Sequence at one end of the junction differs from germline and may be a read error. V is TRBV11-2 and J is TRBJ1-2, with 8 bases lining up with TRBD1. The CDR3 consists of 14 residues. The germline V gene has CDR1 SGHAT and CDR2 FQNNGV. The CDR3 DNA sequence: TGTGCCAGCAGCCTAGACAGGGGCCCTTATGGCTACACCTTC. Encoded protein: CASSLDRGPYGYTF.

Of note for this clonotype: Just one base apart from a much larger clone, this may be a read error. Because it lacks the conserved phenylalanine or tryptophan at the end, this CDR3 is likely a read error. The chain joins TRBV28 to TRBJ2-5; 9 nucleotides line up with TRBD1. The CDR3 covers 16 residues. The germline gives CDR1 MDHEN, CDR2 SYDVKM. The J segment lost 3 bases and the V segment lost 10 bases, leaving 15 bases of the junction unmatched. The CDR3 sequence is CATNSRDRALEETQYL. The DNA for the CDR3 is TGTGCCACCAATTCCCGGGACAGGGCGCTGGAAGAGACCCAGTACCTC.

This clonotype was counted ten times or more. V is TRBV20-1 and J is TRBJ1-5; no firm D call. The germline CDR1 and CDR2 sequences are DFQATT and SNEGSKA (reference sequence). Trimming removed 6 bases at V and 2 bases at J, with 8 bases between. The CDR3 extends over 12 amino acids. The CDR3 region has the DNA TGCAGTGCCTGGAGAGGCAATCAGCCCCAGCATTTT. Translating it yields CSAWRGNQPQHF.